The source of this T cell receptor beta chain is a study of cytomegalovirus exposure and HLA in healthy donors. Study context: The 110 or so validation repertoires used the same platform as the 666 first-cohort repertoires, a later analysis reported.

There are a few counts of this clone. The CDR3 extends over 14 amino acids. The V and J ends lost 7 bases and 3 bases respectively, with 12 bases between them. From germline, CDR1 is SNHLY and CDR2 FYNNEI. The data were produced by immunoSEQ multiplex PCR, yet TCRdb's version contains in-frame clones alone and is incomplete. The sample has 100,000 or so clones, about 88% seen once. The TCR sequence derives from a woman between 18 and 30 years old in good health and CMV-seropositive. V is TRBV2 and J is TRBJ1-4; D remains ambiguous. The sequencing sample was made of PBMCs. CDR3: CASKVVGSNEKLFF. The CDR3 bases are TGTGCCAGCAAAGTGGTCGGTTCTAATGAAAAACTGTTTTTT.